The clone carrying this T cell receptor (beta chain) was observed at least ten times. Antigen: not known. This record belongs to a study of human T cells and chemical hapten exposure. Overall study: In the roughly 25-week study, patients were dosed weekly with diphenylcyclopropenone on the scalp throughout.

In the authors' workflow: Sample TCR totals centred on a median of around 100,000, ranging roughly 20,000 to 700,000. A single record per CDR3 protein comes from TCRdb applying MiXCR to the RACE reads. Here the V and J calls rest on TCRdb's processing, not on the authors' analysis. The sample carries just over 350,000 distinct CDR3 sequences, about 6.3% recorded once. As to time point: patch test 2, 6 weeks after DPC sensitization. The sample's treatment: therapeutic diphenylcyclopropenone sensitization with weekly scalp DPC. The germline V and J ends were trimmed by 5 bases and 0 bases, with 11 bases remaining between them. The length of the CDR3 is 15 residues. CDR1 SNHLY and CDR2 FYNNEI come from the germline V gene. Study-level findings and limits: Among TCRs, those above 1 in 1000 frequency were unaffected by DPC sensitization.

The chain employs TRBV2 and TRBJ1-5; tentatively, D is TRBD1 (5 bases). Sequences were derived from whole blood, sampled in connection with sensitization to the hapten diphenylcyclopropenone (DPC). The receptor comes from a woman under 30 with alopecia areata. Some clones in this sample may be carry-over from other donors' samples. CDR3 in amino acids: CASSIGGYSNQPQHF. The CDR3 DNA reads as TGTGCCAGCAGTATCGGGGGATATAGCAATCAGCCCCAGCATTTT.